This T cell receptor beta chain was sequenced for a study of spatial heterogeneity in lung cancer. There are a few counts of this clonotype. Germline V lookup: CDR1 DFQATT, CDR2 SNEGSKA (reference sequence). The CDR3 contains 14 residues. V was clipped by 5 bases and J by 4 bases; unmatched bases: 6. Time point specified: sample taken at primary tumor resection. Unsorted whole RNA of tumor, nontumor lung or frozen PBMC was sequenced. TCRdb redid the calling of the 5' RACE reads with MiXCR, one entry per CDR3 protein. The repertoire holds 90,000 to 95,000 distinct CDR3 sequences, with less than 15% as singletons.

This receptor was obtained from a male donor with early-stage non-small cell lung cancer. The source material was PBMCs, sampled at surgery. V is TRBV20-1 and J is TRBJ2-5; 11 bases fit TRBD2. The CDR3 DNA follows: TGCAGTGCTCTCCCAACTAGCGGGAGAGAGACCCAGTACTTC. This sequence encodes CSALPTSGRETQYF.